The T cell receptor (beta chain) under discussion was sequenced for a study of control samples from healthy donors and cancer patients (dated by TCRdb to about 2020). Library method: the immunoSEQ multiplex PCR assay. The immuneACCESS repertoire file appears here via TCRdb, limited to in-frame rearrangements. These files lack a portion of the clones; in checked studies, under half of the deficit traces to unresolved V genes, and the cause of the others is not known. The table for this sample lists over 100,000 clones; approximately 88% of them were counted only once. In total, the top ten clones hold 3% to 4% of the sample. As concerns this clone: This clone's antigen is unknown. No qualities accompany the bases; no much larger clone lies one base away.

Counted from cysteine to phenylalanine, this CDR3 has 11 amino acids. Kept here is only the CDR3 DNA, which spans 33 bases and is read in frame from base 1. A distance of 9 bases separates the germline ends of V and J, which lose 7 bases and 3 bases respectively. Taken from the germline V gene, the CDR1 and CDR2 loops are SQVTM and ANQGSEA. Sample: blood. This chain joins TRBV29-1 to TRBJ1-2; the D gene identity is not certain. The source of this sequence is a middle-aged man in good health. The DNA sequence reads TGCAGCGCGCTCCGGGACTATGGCTACACCTTC. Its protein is CSALRDYGYTF.